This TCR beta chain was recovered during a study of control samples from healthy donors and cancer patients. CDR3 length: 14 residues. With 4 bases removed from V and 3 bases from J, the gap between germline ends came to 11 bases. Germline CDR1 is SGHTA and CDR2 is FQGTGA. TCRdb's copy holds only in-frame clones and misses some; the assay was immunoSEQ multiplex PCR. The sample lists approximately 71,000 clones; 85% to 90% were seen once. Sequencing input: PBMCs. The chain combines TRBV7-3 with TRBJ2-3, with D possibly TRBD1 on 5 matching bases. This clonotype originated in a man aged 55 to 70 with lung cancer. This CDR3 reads CASSSRQNTDTQYF. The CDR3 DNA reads TGTGCCAGCAGCTCCCGACAGAATACAGATACGCAGTATTTT.